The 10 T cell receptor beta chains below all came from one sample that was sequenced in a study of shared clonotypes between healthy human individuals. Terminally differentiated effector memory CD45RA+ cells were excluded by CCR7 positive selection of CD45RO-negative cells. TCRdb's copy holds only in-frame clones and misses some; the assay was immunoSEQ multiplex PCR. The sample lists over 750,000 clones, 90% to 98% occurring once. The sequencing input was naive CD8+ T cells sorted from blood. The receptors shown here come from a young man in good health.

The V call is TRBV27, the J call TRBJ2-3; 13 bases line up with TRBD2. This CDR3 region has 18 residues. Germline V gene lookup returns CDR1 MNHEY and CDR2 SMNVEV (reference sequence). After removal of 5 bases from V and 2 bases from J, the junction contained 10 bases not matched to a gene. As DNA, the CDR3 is TGTGCCAGCAGTGCCCCGGGACTAGCGGGATTCAACACAGATACGCAGTATTTT. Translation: CASSAPGLAGFNTDTQYF.

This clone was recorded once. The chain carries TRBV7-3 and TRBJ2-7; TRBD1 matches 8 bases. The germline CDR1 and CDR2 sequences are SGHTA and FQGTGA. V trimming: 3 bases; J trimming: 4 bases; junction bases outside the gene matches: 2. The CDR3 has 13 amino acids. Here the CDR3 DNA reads TGTGCCAGCAGCTTTAACAGGGGGTACGAGCAGTACTTC. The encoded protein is CASSFNRGYEQYF.

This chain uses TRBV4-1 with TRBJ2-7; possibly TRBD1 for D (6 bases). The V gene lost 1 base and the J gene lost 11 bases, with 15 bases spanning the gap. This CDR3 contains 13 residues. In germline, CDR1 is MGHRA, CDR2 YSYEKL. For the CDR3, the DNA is TGCGCCAGCAGCCAAGGAACACAGGGTCTGGAGTACTTC. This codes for CASSQGTQGLEYF.

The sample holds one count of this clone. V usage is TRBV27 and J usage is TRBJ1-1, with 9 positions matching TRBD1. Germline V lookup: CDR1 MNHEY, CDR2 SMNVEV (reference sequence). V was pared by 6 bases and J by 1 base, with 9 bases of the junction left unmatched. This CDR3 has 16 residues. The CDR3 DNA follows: TGTGCCAGCAGATCTACGGGACAGGGATGGAACACTGAAGCTTTCTTT. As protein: CASRSTGQGWNTEAFF.

CDR3 DNA sequence: TGTGCCAGCAGCTTAGTGGCGGGGCCGGGATCCTACGAGCAGTACTTC. Encoded protein: CASSLVAGPGSYEQYF. The J gene is TRBJ2-7, the V gene TRBV7-2; D possibly corresponds to TRBD2 (6 bases). Trimming stripped 1 base from V and 1 base from J, with 14 bases between. The CDR3 contains 16 residues. The germline gives CDR1 SGHTA, CDR2 FQGNSA.

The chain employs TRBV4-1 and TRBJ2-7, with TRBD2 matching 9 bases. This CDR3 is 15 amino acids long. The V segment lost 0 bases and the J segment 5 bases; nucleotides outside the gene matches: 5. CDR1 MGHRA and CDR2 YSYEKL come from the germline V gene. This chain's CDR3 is CASSQDASGIHEQYF. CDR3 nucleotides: TGCGCCAGCAGCCAAGACGCTAGCGGGATCCACGAGCAGTACTTC.

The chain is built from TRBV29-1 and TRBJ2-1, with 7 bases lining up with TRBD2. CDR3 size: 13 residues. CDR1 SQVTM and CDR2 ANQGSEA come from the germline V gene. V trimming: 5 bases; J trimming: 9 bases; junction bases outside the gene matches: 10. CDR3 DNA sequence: TGCAGCGTTAGCCCCGCCGGGGGGTCTGAGCAGTTCTTC. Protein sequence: CSVSPAGGSEQFF.

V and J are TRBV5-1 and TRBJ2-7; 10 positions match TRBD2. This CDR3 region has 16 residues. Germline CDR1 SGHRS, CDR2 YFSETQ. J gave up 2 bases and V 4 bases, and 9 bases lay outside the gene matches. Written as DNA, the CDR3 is TGCGCCAGCAGCGCCAGAACTAGCGGGACAACCTACGAGCAGTACTTC. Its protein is CASSARTSGTTYEQYF.

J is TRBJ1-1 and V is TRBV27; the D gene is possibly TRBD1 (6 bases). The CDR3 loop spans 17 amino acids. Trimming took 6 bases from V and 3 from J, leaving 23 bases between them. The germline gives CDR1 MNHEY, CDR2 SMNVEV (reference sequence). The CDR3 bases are TGTGCCAGCAGGTTGCCATTCGTTTCCTACAGGGACACTGAAGCTTTCTTT. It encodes CASRLPFVSYRDTEAFF.

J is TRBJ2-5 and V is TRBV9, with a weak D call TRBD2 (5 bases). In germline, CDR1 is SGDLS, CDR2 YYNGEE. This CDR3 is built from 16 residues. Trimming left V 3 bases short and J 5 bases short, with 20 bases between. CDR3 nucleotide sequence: TGTGCCAGCAGCGCAGGAACAGAGGGCTTTTTGGAGACCCAGTACTTC. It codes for CASSAGTEGFLETQYF. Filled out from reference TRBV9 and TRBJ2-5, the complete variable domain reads DSGVTQTPKHLITATGQRVTLRCSPRSGDLSVYWYQQSLDQGLQFLIQYYNGEERAKGNILERFSAQQFPDLHSELNLSSLELGDSALYFCASSAGTEGFLETQYFGPGTRLLVL.